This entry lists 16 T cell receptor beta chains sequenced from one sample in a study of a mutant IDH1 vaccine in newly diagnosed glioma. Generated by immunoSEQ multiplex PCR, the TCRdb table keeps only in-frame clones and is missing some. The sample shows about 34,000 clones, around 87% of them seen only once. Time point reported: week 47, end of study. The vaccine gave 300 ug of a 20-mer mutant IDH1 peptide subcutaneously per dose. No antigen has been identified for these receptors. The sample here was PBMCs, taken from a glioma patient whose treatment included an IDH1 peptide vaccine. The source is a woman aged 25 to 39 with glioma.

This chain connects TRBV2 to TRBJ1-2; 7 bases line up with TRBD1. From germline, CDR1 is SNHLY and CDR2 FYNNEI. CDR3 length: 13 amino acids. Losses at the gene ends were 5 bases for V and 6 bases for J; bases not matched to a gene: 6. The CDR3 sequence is CASSTTGVDGYTF. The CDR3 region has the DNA TGTGCCAGCAGTACTACAGGGGTAGATGGCTACACCTTC. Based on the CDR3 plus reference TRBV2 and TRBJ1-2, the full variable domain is EPEVTQTPSHQVTQMGQEVILRCVPISNHLYFYWYRQILGQKVEFLVSFYNNEISEKSEIFDDQFSVERPDGSNFTLKIRSTKLEDSAMYFCASSTTGVDGYTFGSGTRLTVV.

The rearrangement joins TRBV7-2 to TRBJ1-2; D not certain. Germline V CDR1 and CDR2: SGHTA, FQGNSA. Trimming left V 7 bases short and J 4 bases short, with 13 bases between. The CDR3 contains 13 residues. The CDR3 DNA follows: TGTGCCAGCACCGTGGACGGCCCCTATGGCTACACCTTC. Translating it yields CASTVDGPYGYTF.

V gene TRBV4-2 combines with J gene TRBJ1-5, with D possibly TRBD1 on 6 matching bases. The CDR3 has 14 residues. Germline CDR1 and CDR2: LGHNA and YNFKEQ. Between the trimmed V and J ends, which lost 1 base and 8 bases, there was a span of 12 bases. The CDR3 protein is CASSQVGGGEPQHF. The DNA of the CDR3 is TGTGCCAGCAGCCAAGTTGGGGGCGGTGAGCCCCAGCATTTT.

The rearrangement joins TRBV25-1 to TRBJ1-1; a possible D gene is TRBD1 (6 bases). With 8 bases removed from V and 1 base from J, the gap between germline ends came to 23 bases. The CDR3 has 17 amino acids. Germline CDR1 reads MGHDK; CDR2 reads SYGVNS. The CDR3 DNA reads TGTGCCAGCCCCCGAAGAACGTCGACAGGAGAGAACACTGAAGCTTTCTTT. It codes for CASPRRTSTGENTEAFF.

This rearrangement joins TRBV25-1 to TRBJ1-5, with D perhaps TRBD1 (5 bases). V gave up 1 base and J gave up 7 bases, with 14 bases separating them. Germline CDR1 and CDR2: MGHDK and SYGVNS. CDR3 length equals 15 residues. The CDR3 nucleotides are TGTGCCAGCAGTGAATGGGGGGTCCTAGGGCAGCCCCAGCATTTT. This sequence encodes CASSEWGVLGQPQHF.

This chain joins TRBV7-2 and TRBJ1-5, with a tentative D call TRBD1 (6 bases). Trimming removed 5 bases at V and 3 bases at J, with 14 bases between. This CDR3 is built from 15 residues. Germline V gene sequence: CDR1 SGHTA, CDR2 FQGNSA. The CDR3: CASSRSRGANQPQHF. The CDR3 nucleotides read TGTGCCAGCAGCCGATCGCGGGGGGCCAATCAGCCCCAGCATTTT.

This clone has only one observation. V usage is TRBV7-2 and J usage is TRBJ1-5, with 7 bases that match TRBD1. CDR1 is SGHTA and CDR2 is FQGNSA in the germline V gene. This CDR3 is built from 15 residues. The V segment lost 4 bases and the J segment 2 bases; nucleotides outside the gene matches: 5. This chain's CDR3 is CASSSTGIGNQPQHF. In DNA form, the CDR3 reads TGTGCCAGCAGCTCGACAGGGATTGGCAATCAGCCCCAGCATTTT. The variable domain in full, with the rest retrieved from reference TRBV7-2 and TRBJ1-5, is GAGVSQSPSNKVTEKGKDVELRCDPISGHTALYWYRQSLGQGLEFLIYFQGNSAPDKSGLPSDRFSAERTGGSVSTLTIQRTQQEDSAVYLCASSSTGIGNQPQHFGDGTRLSIL.

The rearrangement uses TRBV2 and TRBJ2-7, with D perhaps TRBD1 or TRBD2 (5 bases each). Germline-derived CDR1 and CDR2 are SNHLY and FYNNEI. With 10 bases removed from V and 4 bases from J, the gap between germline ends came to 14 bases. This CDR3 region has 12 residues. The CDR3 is CANSGPPYEQYF. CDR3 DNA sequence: TGTGCCAACTCGGGACCGCCGTACGAGCAGTACTTC.

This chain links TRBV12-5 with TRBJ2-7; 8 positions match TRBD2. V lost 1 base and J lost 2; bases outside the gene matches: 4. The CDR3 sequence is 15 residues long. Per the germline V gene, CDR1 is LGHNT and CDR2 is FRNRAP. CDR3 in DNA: TGTGCTAGTGGTTTGGGCCTAGCGGGCCCCTACGAGCAGTACTTC. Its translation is CASGLGLAGPYEQYF.

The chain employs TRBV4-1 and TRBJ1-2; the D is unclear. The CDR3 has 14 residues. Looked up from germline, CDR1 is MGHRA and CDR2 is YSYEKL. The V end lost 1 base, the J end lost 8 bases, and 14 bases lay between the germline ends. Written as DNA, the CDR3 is TGCGCCAGCAGCCAAGGGAAAGGCCTGAGCGGCTACACCTTC. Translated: CASSQGKGLSGYTF.

This CDR3 is CATSRDLDTFWDPDNEQFF. In nucleotides, the CDR3 is TGTGCCACCAGCAGAGATCTGGACACCTTTTGGGACCCGGACAATGAGCAGTTCTTC. This rearrangement joins TRBV15 to TRBJ2-1; possibly TRBD1 or TRBD2 for D (5 bases each). The germline CDR1 and CDR2 sequences are LNHNV and YYDKDF (reference sequence). The CDR3 extends over 19 amino acids. Deletions cut 0 bases from V and 5 bases from J, with 23 bases between.

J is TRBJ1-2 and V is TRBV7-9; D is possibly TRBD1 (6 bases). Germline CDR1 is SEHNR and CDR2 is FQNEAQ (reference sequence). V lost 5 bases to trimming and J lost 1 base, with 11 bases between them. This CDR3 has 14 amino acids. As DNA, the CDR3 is TGTGCCAGCAGCGGATCAGGGGTTAACTATGGCTACACCTTC. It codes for CASSGSGVNYGYTF.

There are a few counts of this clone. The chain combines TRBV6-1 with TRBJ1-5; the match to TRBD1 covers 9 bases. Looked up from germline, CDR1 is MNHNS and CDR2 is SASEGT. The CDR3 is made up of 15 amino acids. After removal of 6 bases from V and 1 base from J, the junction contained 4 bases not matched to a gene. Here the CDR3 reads CASSPGQGSNQPQHF. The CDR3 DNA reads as TGTGCCAGCAGCCCGGGACAGGGAAGCAATCAGCCCCAGCATTTT.

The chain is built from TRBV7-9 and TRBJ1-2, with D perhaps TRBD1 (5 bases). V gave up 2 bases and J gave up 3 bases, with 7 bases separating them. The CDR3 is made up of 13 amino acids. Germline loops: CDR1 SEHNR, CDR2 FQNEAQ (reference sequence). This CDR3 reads CASSLIQDYGYTF. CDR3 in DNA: TGTGCCAGCAGCTTAATACAGGACTATGGCTACACCTTC.

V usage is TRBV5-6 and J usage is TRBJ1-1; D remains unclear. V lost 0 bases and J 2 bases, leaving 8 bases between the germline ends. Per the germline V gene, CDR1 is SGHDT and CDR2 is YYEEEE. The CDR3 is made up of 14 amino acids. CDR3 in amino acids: CASSLGQPNTEAFF. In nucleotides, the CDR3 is TGTGCCAGCAGCTTGGGCCAGCCTAACACTGAAGCTTTCTTT.

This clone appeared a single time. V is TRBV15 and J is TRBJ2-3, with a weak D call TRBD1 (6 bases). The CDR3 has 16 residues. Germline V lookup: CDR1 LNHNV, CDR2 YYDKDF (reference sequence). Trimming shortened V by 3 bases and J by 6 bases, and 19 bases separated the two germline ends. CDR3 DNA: TGTGCCACCAGCAGTCCCCTAGACAGGTCTGGGGATACGCAGTATTTT. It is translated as CATSSPLDRSGDTQYF. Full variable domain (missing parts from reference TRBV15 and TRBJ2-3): DAMVIQNPRYQVTQFGKPVTLSCSQTLNHNVMYWYQQKSSQAPKLLFHYYDKDFNNEADTPDNFQSRRPNTSFCFLDIRSPGLGDTAMYLCATSSPLDRSGDTQYFGPGTRLTVL.